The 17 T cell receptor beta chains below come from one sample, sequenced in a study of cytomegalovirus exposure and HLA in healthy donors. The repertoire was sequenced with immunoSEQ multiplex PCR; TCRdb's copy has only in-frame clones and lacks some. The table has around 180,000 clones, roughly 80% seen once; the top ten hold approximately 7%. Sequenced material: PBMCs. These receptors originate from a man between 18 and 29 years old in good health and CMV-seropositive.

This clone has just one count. The CDR3 DNA is TGTGCCAGCAGGGGTAGGCGGATGGATCAGCCCCAGCATTTT. Translating gives CASRGRRMDQPQHF. The genes are TRBV2 and TRBJ1-5; the D is unclear. Germline V gives CDR1 SNHLY, CDR2 FYNNEI. This CDR3 has 14 amino acids. V dropped 6 bases and J dropped 5 bases, with 14 bases sitting between them.

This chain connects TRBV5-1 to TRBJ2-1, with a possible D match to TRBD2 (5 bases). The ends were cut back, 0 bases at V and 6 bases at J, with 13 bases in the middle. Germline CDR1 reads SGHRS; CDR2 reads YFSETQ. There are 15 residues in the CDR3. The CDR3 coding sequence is TGCGCCAGCAGCTTGGCTCGGGGAGCGCCCAATGAGCAGTTCTTC. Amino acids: CASSLARGAPNEQFF.

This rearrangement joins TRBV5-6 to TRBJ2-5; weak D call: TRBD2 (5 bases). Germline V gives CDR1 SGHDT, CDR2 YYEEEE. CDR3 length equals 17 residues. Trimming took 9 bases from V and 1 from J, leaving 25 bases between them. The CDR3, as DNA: TGTGCCACCTCGTTAGGCGGGTCTGTTGAACTCCAAGAGACCCAGTACTTC. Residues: CATSLGGSVELQETQYF.

The chain's CDR3 is CATTHRGTTEAFF. The CDR3 nucleotides read TGTGCCACCACGCATCGCGGGACCACTGAAGCTTTCTTT. The chain uses TRBV15 and TRBJ1-1; TRBD1 might be the D (5 bases). Germline V lookup: CDR1 LNHNV, CDR2 YYDKDF (reference sequence). The CDR3 is 13 amino acids. Trimming cost V 7 bases and J 4 bases, with 13 bases left between them.

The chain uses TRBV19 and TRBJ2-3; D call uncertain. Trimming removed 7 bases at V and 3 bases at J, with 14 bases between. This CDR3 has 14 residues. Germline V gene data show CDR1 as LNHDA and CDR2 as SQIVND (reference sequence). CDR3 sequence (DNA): TGTGCCAGTACCCCAGCACTATGGACAGATACGCAGTATTTT. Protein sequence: CASTPALWTDTQYF.

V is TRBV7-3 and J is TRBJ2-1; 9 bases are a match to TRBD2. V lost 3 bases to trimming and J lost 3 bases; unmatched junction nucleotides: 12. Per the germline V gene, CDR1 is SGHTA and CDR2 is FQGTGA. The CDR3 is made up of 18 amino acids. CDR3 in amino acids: CASSLVSAGGQDYNEQFF. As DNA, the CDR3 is TGTGCCAGCAGCTTGGTTTCGGCGGGAGGGCAGGACTACAATGAGCAGTTCTTC. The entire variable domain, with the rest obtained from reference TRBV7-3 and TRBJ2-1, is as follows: GAGVSQTPSNKVTEKGKYVELRCDPISGHTALYWYRQSLGQGPEFLIYFQGTGAADDSGLPNDRFFAVRPEGSVSTLKIQRTERGDSAVYLCASSLVSAGGQDYNEQFFGPGTRLTVL.

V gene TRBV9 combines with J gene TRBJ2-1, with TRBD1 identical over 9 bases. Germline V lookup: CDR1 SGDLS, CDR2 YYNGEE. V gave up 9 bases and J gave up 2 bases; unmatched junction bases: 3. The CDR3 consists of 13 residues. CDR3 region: CATGTGTYNEQFF. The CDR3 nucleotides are TGTGCCACCGGGACAGGGACCTACAATGAGCAGTTCTTC.

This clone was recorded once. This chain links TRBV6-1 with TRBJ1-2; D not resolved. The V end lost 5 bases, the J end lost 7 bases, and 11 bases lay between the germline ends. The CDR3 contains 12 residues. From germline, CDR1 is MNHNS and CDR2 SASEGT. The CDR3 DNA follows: TGTGCCAGCAGTCGGGAGCCGCGTGGCTACACCTTC. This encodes CASSREPRGYTF.

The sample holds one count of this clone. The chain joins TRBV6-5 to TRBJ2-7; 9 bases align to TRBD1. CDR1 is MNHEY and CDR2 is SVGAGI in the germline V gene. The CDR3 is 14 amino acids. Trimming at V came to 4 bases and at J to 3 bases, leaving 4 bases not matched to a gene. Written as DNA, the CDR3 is TGTGCCAGCAGTTTGGGACAGGGAGGCTACGAGCAGTACTTC. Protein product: CASSLGQGGYEQYF.

The CDR3, as DNA: TGTGCCAGCAGCTTTGTTCAGGGTGGCTCTGGAAACACCATATATTTT. Amino acids: CASSFVQGGSGNTIYF. The V gene is TRBV7-9, the J gene TRBJ1-3; D may be TRBD1 (5 bases). V dropped 3 bases and J dropped 0 bases, with 12 bases sitting between them. CDR1 and CDR2 (germline): SEHNR, FQNEAQ (reference sequence). The CDR3 is 16 amino acids.

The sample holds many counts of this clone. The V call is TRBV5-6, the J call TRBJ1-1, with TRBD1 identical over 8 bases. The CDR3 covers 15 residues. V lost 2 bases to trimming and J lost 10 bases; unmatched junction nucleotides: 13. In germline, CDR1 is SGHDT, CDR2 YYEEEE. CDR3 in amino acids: CASSFVSGDRQPAFF. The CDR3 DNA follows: TGTGCCAGCAGCTTCGTATCTGGGGACAGGCAGCCAGCTTTCTTT. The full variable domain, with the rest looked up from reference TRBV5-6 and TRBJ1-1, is DAGVTQSPTHLIKTRGQQVTLRCSPKSGHDTVSWYQQALGQGPQFIFQYYEEEERQRGNFPDRFSGHQFPNYSSELNVNALLLGDSALYLCASSFVSGDRQPAFFGQGTRLTVV.

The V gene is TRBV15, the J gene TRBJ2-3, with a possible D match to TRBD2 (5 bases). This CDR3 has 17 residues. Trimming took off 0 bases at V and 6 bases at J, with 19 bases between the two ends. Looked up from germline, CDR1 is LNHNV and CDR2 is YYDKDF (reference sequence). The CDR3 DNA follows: TGTGCCACCAGCAGAGACGGACTTTTCACAGAATCGGATACGCAGTATTTT. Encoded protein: CATSRDGLFTESDTQYF.

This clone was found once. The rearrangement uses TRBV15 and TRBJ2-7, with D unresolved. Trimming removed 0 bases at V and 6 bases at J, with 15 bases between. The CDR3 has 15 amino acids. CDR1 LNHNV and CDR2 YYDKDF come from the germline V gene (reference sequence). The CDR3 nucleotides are TGTGCCACCAGCAGAGATAAGGAGAGTAGTAGCGAGCAGTACTTC. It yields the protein CATSRDKESSSEQYF. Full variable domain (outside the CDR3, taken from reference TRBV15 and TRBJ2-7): DAMVIQNPRYQVTQFGKPVTLSCSQTLNHNVMYWYQQKSSQAPKLLFHYYDKDFNNEADTPDNFQSRRPNTSFCFLDIRSPGLGDTAMYLCATSRDKESSSEQYFGPGTRLTVT.

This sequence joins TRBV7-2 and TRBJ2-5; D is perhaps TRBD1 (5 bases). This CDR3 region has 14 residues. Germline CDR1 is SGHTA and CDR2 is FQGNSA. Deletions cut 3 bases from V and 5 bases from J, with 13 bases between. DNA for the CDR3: TGTGCCAGCAGCTTTGGTCAGGGATGGGAGACCCAGTACTTC. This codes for CASSFGQGWETQYF. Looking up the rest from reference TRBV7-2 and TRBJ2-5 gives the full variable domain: GAGVSQSPSNKVTEKGKDVELRCDPISGHTALYWYRQSLGQGLEFLIYFQGNSAPDKSGLPSDRFSAERTGGSVSTLTIQRTQQEDSAVYLCASSFGQGWETQYFGPGTRLLVL.

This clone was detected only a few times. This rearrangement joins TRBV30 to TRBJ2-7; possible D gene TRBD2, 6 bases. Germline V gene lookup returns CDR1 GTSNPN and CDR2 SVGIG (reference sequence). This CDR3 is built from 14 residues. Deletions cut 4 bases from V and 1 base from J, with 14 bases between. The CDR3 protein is CAWTVSGLSYEQYF. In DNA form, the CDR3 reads TGTGCCTGGACGGTTAGCGGCCTTTCCTACGAGCAGTACTTC.

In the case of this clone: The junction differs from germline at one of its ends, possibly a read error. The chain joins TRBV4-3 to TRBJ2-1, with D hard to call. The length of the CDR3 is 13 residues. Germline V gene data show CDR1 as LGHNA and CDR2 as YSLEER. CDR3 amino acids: CASSQESYNEQFF. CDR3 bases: TGCGCCAGCAGCCAAGAATCCTATAATGAGCAGTTCTTC.

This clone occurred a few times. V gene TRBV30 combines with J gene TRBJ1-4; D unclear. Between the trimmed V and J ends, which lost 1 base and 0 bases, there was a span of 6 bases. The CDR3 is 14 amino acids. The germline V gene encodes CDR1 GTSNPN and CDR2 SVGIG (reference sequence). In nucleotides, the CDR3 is TGTGCCTGGAGTGGGGCTACAACTAATGAAAAACTGTTTTTT. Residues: CAWSGATTNEKLFF.